A selection of T cell receptor beta chains follows, all from one sample in a study of human T cells and chemical hapten exposure. From the RACE reads, TCRdb called clonotypes with MiXCR, one entry per CDR3 protein. The table records under 300,000 distinct CDR3 sequences, around 9.3% of them present only once. Sequenced here: whole blood, sampled in connection with sensitization to the hapten diphenylcyclopropenone (DPC). All receptors derive from a woman aged 40 to 55 with alopecia areata. Some clones in this sample may be carry-over from other donors' samples. Each CDR3 is given with its conserved first and last residue. A D gene is named only where the DNA matches it firmly. Clone size is not always given. Where it is, it says once, few, many or a class for expanded clones.

d_gene	abundance	j_gene	v_gene	CDR3nt	CDR3aa
NA	NA	TRBJ2-7	TRBV29-1	TGCAGCGTTGGAACAGGGCTGGGCTACGAGCAGTACTTC	CSVGTGLGYEQYF
NA	many	TRBJ2-7	TRBV11-1	TGTGCCAGCAGCTTAGCTGGAGGAGGGACCTACGAGCAGTACTTC	CASSLAGGGTYEQYF
TRBD2	few	TRBJ2-3	TRBV6-2/TRBV6-3	TGTGCCAGCAGTTACTCTAGCGGGAGGTCCAGAAATACGCAGTATTTT	CASSYSSGRSRNTQYF
TRBD2	few	TRBJ2-1	TRBV7-2	TGTGCCAGCAGCTTAGCGTCGGTAGCGGGAGTTGAGTGGTATGAGCAGTTCTTC	CASSLASVAGVEWYEQFF
TRBD1	many	TRBJ2-7	TRBV28	TGTGCCAGCAGGGGGACAGGGCTTGCCGAGCAGTACTTC	CASRGTGLAEQYF
NA	many	TRBJ2-7	TRBV6-2/TRBV6-3	TGTGCCAGCAGTGGAGCCTACGAGCAGTACTTC	CASSGAYEQYF
NA	NA	TRBJ2-1	TRBV7-9	TGTGCCAGCAGCTTAGGAATCCATGGCGCGGGGAATGTGCAGTTCTTC	CASSLGIHGAGNVQFF
TRBD2	many	TRBJ2-1	TRBV9	TGTGCCAGCAGCGTCTCTAGCGGGACTTATTCGAGTGAGCAGTTCTTC	CASSVSSGTYSSEQFF
NA	few	TRBJ1-1	TRBV7-9	TGTGCCAGCACCACTGACTGGGGGCCGGGCACTGAAGCTTTCTTT	CASTTDWGPGTEAFF
NA	many	TRBJ1-2	TRBV6-6	TGTGCCAGCAGTTACTCTCGCGGATACTATGGCTACACCTTC	CASSYSRGYYGYTF
TRBD1	few	TRBJ2-5	TRBV12-3/TRBV12-4	TGTGCCAGCAGGTCCAACAGGGGGCTAAGTGAGACCCAGTACTTC	CASRSNRGLSETQYF
TRBD2	many	TRBJ2-7	TRBV27	TGTGCCAGCAGTTTATCGGTGACTAGCGGGAGCCCGAGCTCCTACGAGCAGTACTTC	CASSLSVTSGSPSSYEQYF
NA	many	TRBJ2-3	TRBV9	TGTGCCAGCAGCGTAGCATCCCGCCCCACAGATACGCAGTATTTT	CASSVASRPTDTQYF
TRBD1	NA	TRBJ1-1	TRBV6-6	TGTGCCAGCAGGTACACAGGGGGATCCCCTGAAGCTTTCTTT	CASRYTGGSPEAFF
NA	many	TRBJ1-3	TRBV21-1	TGTGCCAGCAGTTTTAAAGCCGGGACAGGAGAAAACACCATATATTTT	CASSFKAGTGENTIYF
NA	NA	TRBJ2-2	TRBV6-1	TGTGCCGGGGCGGACACTAACACCGGGGAGCTGTTTTTT	CAGADTNTGELFF
TRBD2	many	TRBJ2-3	TRBV10-3	TGTGCCATCAGTGAGAGTAGCGGGACCAGCACAGATACGCAGTATTTT	CAISESSGTSTDTQYF
NA	few	TRBJ2-3	TRBV5-1	TGCGCCAGCAGCTTGGCGGGAGTGGGAGATACGCAGTATTTT	CASSLAGVGDTQYF
TRBD1	many	TRBJ2-3	TRBV18	TGTGCCAGCTCACCACCTGGGACAGGGAGGTCAGATACGCAGTATTTT	CASSPPGTGRSDTQYF
NA	few	TRBJ1-3	TRBV7-9	TGTGCCAGCAGGGCCGGTAGCAGGGCAACTGGAAACACCATATATTTT	CASRAGSRATGNTIYF
NA	few	TRBJ2-7	TRBV7-9	TGTGCCAGCAGCTATATAGCGTCCCCCTACGAGCAGTACTTC	CASSYIASPYEQYF
NA	few	TRBJ1-3	TRBV21-1	TGTGCCAGCAGCAAAAAACGGATCGGGAGCCCTGGAAACACCATATATTTT	CASSKKRIGSPGNTIYF
TRBD1	few	TRBJ1-4	TRBV6-5	TGTGCCAGCAGGGGACAGGGAACTAATGAAAAACTGTTTTTT	CASRGQGTNEKLFF
TRBD2	few	TRBJ2-5	TRBV6-2/TRBV6-3	TGTGCCAGCAGTCCTCTAGCGGTTTTACAAGAGACCCAGTACTTC	CASSPLAVLQETQYF
NA	NA	TRBJ1-6	TRBV12-3/TRBV12-4	TGTGCCAGCAGTTTAAGTATCCCGGGGACAAATTCACCCCTCCACTTT	CASSLSIPGTNSPLHF
NA	few	TRBJ2-3	TRBV12-3/TRBV12-4	TGTGCCAGCAGTTCGTCGGCGAATACGCAGTATTTT	CASSSSANTQYF
TRBD2	few	TRBJ2-1	TRBV7-9	TGTGCCAGCAGCCGGACTAGCGACAAACGAGAGCAGTTCTTC	CASSRTSDKREQFF
TRBD1	few	TRBJ1-2	TRBV29-1	TGCAGCGCCCGAGACCAGGGGGAGACGGTATTCTATGGCTACACCTTC	CSARDQGETVFYGYTF
NA	few	TRBJ1-2	TRBV7-9	TGTGCCAGCAGCGGGGACATCGTCCATGGCTACACCTTC	CASSGDIVHGYTF
TRBD2	NA	TRBJ2-1	TRBV6-2/TRBV6-3	TGTGCCAGCAGTTACCCCTCCGGAGGACTAGCGGAGGGCTTCTCCTACAATGAGCAGTTCTTC	CASSYPSGGLAEGFSYNEQFF
TRBD2	few	TRBJ2-7	TRBV20-1	TGCAGTGCAGCTTCTAGCGGGAGGGCCAAAGAGCAGTACTTC	CSAASSGRAKEQYF
NA	many	TRBJ1-6	TRBV6-5	TGTGCCAGCAGACCCCGTTGGGCGGACAATTCACCCCTCCACTTT	CASRPRWADNSPLHF
NA	few	TRBJ2-7	TRBV9	TGTGCCAGCAGCGTAGAGGGCTTGGGCGAGCAGTACTTC	CASSVEGLGEQYF
NA	many	TRBJ2-7	TRBV5-1	TGCGCCAGCAGCCCAGAGTCAGGACTTAGCTCCTACGAGCAGTACTTC	CASSPESGLSSYEQYF
NA	NA	TRBJ2-3	TRBV7-2	TGTGCCAGCAGCTTAGGACCGGGAGTTGCAGATACGCAGTATTTT	CASSLGPGVADTQYF
TRBD2	NA	TRBJ2-1	TRBV7-2	TGTGCCAGCAGCCAGGCTAGCGGGAGCCACAATGAGCAGTTCTTC	CASSQASGSHNEQFF
NA	NA	TRBJ2-7	TRBV28	TGTGCCAGCAGCTCGGGGCGACTTGTACCCGACGAGCAGTACTTC	CASSSGRLVPDEQYF
NA	few	TRBJ2-7	TRBV27	TGTGCCAGCAGTTTAAAGGCGGGGACGTACGAGCAGTACTTC	CASSLKAGTYEQYF
NA	many	TRBJ2-1	TRBV7-2	TGTGCCAGCAGCTATTTACATGAGCAGTTCTTC	CASSYLHEQFF
TRBD2	few	TRBJ2-1	TRBV28	TGTGCCAGCAACGGCGCGGGAGGGCCCTCCTACAATGAGCAGTTCTTC	CASNGAGGPSYNEQFF